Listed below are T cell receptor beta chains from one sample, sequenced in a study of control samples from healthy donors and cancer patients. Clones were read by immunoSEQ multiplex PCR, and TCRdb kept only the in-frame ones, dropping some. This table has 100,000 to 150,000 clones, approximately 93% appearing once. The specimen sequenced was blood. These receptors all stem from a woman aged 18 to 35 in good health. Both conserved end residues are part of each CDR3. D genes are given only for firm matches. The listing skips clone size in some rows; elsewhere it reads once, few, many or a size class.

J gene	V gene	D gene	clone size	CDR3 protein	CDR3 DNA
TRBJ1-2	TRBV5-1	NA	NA	CASSLEGYGYTF	TGCGCCAGCAGCTTGGAAGGTTATGGCTACACCTTC
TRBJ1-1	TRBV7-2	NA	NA	CASSHSRDMNTEAFF	TGTGCCAGCAGCCACTCCCGCGACATGAACACTGAAGCTTTCTTT
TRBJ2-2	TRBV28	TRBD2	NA	CASSLPSGSNGELFF	TGTGCCAGCAGTTTGCCTAGCGGGAGTAACGGGGAGCTGTTTTTT
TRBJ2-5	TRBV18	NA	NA	CASSPRRVETQYF	TGTGCCAGCTCACCACGGCGTGTTGAGACCCAGTACTTC
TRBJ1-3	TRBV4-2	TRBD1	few	CASSQDQGDTIYF	TGTGCCAGCAGCCAAGATCAGGGGGACACCATATATTTT
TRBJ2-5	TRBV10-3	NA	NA	CAISPPYAETQYF	TGTGCCATCAGCCCCCCGTATGCAGAGACCCAGTACTTC
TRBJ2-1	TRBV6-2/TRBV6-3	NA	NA	CASSYSTRLRRNEQFF	TGTGCCAGCAGTTACTCGACTAGACTACGTCGGAATGAGCAGTTCTTC
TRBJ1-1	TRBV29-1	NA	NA	CSVEGPSLTEAFF	TGCAGCGTTGAGGGACCTTCCCTTACCGAAGCTTTCTTT
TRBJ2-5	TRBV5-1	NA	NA	CASSPSNGPGTQYF	TGCGCCAGCAGCCCGTCCAACGGCCCGGGGACCCAGTACTTC
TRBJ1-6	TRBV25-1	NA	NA	CASSPQGNNSPLHF	TGTGCCAGCAGTCCGCAGGGGAATAATTCACCCCTCCACTTT
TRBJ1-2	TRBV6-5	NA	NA	CASSYGTLGNYGYTF	TGTGCCAGCAGTTACGGGACACTCGGCAACTATGGCTACACCTTC
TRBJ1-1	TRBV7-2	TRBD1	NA	CASSHAGGTTEAFF	TGTGCCAGCAGCCATGCAGGGGGCACAACGGAAGCTTTCTTT
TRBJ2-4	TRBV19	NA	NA	CASSRGTLAKNIQYF	TGTGCCAGTAGTAGGGGGACTTTAGCCAAAAACATTCAGTACTTC
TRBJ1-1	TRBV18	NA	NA	CASSPEWGGLGTEAFF	TGTGCCAGCTCACCAGAGTGGGGAGGGCTGGGCACTGAAGCTTTCTTT
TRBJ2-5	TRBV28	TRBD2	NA	CASSLSFGLARQTQYF	TGTGCCAGCAGTTTATCCTTTGGACTAGCTCGTCAGACCCAGTACTTC
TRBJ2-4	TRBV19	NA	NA	CASTGVTGNIQYF	TGTGCCAGTACCGGGGTAACGGGAAACATTCAGTACTTC
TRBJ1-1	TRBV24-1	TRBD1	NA	CATSDSNRGQQAFF	TGTGCCACCAGTGATTCAAACAGGGGGCAACAAGCTTTCTTT
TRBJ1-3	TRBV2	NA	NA	CASGRTTGNTIYF	TGTGCCAGCGGGAGGACGACTGGAAACACCATATATTTT
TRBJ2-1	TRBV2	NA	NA	CASQGTGEDEQFF	TGTGCCAGTCAAGGCACAGGGGAGGATGAGCAGTTCTTC